This TCR beta chain was captured by sequencing in a study of T cells in Graves' hyperthyroidism and ophthalmopathy (dated by TCRdb to the late 2010s). Context from the whole study: Peripheral blood was sampled at the time of initial diagnosis, prior to any treatment. Following sampling, methimazole starting at 30 mg daily was given to hyperthyroidism patients, and high-dose intravenous methylprednisolone was given to ophthalmopathy patients. For training and testing, the 100 or so patients in the discovery cohort were randomly divided in a 7:3 ratio. A discovery cohort of approximately 97 patients, roughly 43 with Graves' ophthalmopathy and under 60 with stable Graves' hyperthyroidism, was used to find distinguishing TCR V-J signatures. The paper describes TCR Vbeta CDR3 sequencing of 135 peripheral blood samples, made up of some 42 ophthalmopathy patients, some 76 hyperthyroidism patients and 17 progressor patients. Prospective prediction of ophthalmopathy was tested in an independent validation cohort consisting of fewer than 20 hyperthyroidism patients and approximately 16 patients who later progressed to ophthalmopathy. Thyroid tissue and blood T-cell repertoires from about six Graves' hyperthyroidism patients were also compared in the study.

The TCR beta CDR3 regions were amplified from RNA transcripts. The first round of RT-PCR for the TCR CDR3 was performed with the HTBI primer set and the Qiagen OneStep RT-PCR kit. Libraries were constructed in a second round of multiplex PCR, after which size selection and purification were carried out. Sequencing of the libraries was done on an Illumina HiSeq2000 using paired-end 100 bp reads. For the original study's pipeline: SOAPnuke was used to process the raw data, removing reads that contained adapters or uncalled bases, had a mean Phred below 15, or lacked an exact match to the constant primer or identifier. High-quality paired reads were merged with COPE v1.2.5, and unique nucleotide sequences were defined as clonotypes. MiTCR v1.1 was used to align clonotypes to the IMGT TRBV, TRBD and TRBJ reference segments. The analysis included only V-J combinations with a frequency above 0.0001, which together covered roughly 99% of the repertoires. The TCS score was defined as the ratio of F50 (clonal expansion) to E x V (chaos), calculated using BLOSUM62-based TCRdist between CDR3 peptides within each V-J. Welch's t-statistics and random forest reduced just over 500 V-J features to 10 to 15, which were used in a naive Bayes classifier (R e1071). TCRdb itself trimmed the public reads at Q25 with fastp, ran MiXCR and retained productive beta chains. Each entry is one CDR3 protein sequence, shown with its most common DNA and genes. TCRdb, not the authors, supplied the V and J calls. Present in this sample are some 700,000 distinct CDR3 sequences, 17% of which were seen just once. The top ten clonotypes cover less than 20% of the sample.

Turning to this clonotype: Its binding antigen is unknown. The record has no base qualities; no much larger clone is one base away.

What the work shows at the level of the full study, not this receptor alone: In validation, the model predicted progression to ophthalmopathy a median of 6.5 months before onset, with over 60% sensitivity and 72.22% specificity. Most expanded thyroid clonotypes (frequency above 0.001) were also detected in blood, a finding suggesting that blood repertoires may reflect thyroid immune responses. In cross-validation, a model built on a 13 V-J signature told ophthalmopathy apart from stable hyperthyroidism with under 90% sensitivity and about 81% specificity, and in testing the same model reached 80%/75%. No statistical method was used to set the sample size in advance, and investigators knew the group allocation.

Stable Graves' hyperthyroidism was defined as the absence of progression to ophthalmopathy over 18 months of follow-up. Hyperthyroidism patients were newly diagnosed, had a disease duration of under 2 months, and were aged 18 to 65 years. Patients with uncontrolled infections, other autoimmune diseases, pregnancy or lactation were excluded. Clinical symptoms, serum thyroxine and TRAb, thyroid ultrasound, and orbital computed tomography formed the basis for the diagnoses. PBMCs were separated from 10 ml of fresh peripheral blood using Ficoll-Paque density gradient centrifugation. Total RNA was extracted with Trizol reagent, and quality was checked on an Agilent 2100 Bioanalyzer. Its CDR3 holds 16 amino acids, cysteine through phenylalanine. The CDR3 DNA has 48 bases and is translated from base 1. CDR1 and CDR2 are drawn from the germline V gene: SGHVS, FNYEAQ. The germline V end is reduced by 5 bases and the J end by 1 base; junction bases left unmatched: 10.

Recombination connected TRBV7-6 to TRBJ2-7, and TRBD2 matches 8 of the central bases. The material sequenced was blood. This receptor was identified in a man aged 50 to 59 with Graves' hyperthyroidism. The encoded CDR3 is CASSPSGVAGSYEQYF. The bases are TGTGCCAGCAGCCCTTCGGGGGTAGCGGGATCCTACGAGCAGTACTTC.